This T cell receptor beta chain derives from a study of beta chain features in type 1 diabetes. Study-level information: The patient and healthy donor groups were comparable for age, gender and cell yields.

Populations isolated by sorting all had purity greater than 95%. The sequenced template was cDNA made from the entire isolated RNA. Libraries were prepared by immunoSEQ multiplex PCR; TCRdb keeps only in-frame clonotypes and omits some of them. Of roughly 500,000 clones listed, approximately 30% are singletons. Worth noting for this clone: No antigen is known for it.

With 0 bases removed from V and 10 bases from J, the gap between germline ends came to 10 bases. The CDR3 length is 13 residues. Germline V CDR1 and CDR2: SGHDN, FVKESK. Study-wide results and limits: Type 1 diabetes patients had VDJ junctions that carried fewer insertions and more deletions.

The chain recombines TRBV14 with TRBJ2-1; D unclear. This TCR was sampled from a man aged 18 to 29 in good health. The sequenced material came from naive CD4+ T cells from blood. CDR3 protein: CASSQEFDSEQFF. In DNA form, the CDR3 reads TGTGCCAGCAGCCAAGAGTTTGACTCCGAGCAGTTCTTC.